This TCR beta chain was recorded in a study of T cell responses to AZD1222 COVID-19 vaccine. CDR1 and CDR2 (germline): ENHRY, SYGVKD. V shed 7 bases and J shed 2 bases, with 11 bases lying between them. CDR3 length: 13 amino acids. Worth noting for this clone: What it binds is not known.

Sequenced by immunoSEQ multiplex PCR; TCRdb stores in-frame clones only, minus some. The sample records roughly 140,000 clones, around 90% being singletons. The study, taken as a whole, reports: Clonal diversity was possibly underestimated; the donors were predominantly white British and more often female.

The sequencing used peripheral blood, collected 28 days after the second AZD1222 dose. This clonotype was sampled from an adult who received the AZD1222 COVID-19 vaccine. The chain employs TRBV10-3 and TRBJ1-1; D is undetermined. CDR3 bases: TGTGCCATCACCCCTAACCCCAACACTGAAGCTTTCTTT. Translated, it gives CAITPNPNTEAFF.